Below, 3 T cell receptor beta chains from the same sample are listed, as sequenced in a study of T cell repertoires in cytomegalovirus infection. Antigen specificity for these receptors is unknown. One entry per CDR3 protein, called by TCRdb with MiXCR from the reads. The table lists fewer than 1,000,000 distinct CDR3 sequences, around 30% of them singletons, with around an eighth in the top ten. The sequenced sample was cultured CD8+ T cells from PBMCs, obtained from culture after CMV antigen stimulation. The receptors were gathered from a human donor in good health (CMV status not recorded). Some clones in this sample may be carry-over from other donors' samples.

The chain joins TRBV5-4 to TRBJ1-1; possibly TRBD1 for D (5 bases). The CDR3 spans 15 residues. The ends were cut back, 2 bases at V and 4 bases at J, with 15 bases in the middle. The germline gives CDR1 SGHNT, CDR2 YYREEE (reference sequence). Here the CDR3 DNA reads TGTGCCAGCAGCTTCGAGGGCCAGGGCTCCACTGAAGCTTTCTTT. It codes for CASSFEGQGSTEAFF.

CDR3 amino acids: CASTASSYNSPLHF. CDR3 DNA: TGTGCCAGCACGGCGAGCTCCTATAATTCACCCCTCCACTTT. The rearrangement uses TRBV9 and TRBJ1-6; D gene unclear. Germline CDR1 reads SGDLS; CDR2 reads YYNGEE. There are 14 residues in the CDR3. Trimming cost V 6 bases and J 0 bases, with 7 bases left between them.

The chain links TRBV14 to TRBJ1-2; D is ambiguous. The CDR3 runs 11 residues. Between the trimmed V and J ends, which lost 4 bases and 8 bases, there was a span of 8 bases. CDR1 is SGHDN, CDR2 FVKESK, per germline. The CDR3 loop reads CASSLVRGYTF. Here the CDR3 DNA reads TGTGCCAGCAGCCTGGTCAGAGGCTACACCTTC.